The 2 T cell receptor beta chains below all came from one sample that was sequenced in a study of blood T cell repertoires in COVID-19. Libraries were prepared by immunoSEQ multiplex PCR; TCRdb keeps only in-frame clonotypes and omits some of them. The sample contains a few hundred thousand clones, over 75% of which appear only once. The material sequenced was peripheral blood. Receptors were obtained from a woman aged 55-69 years with acute or convalescent COVID-19.

V gene TRBV6-5 combines with J gene TRBJ2-7; 8 bases line up with TRBD2. J gave up 1 base and V 0 bases, and 5 bases lay outside the gene matches. In germline, CDR1 is MNHEY, CDR2 SVGAGI. The CDR3 spans 16 residues. The CDR3 sequence is CASSYSTGGGSYEQYF. DNA for the CDR3: TGTGCCAGCAGTTACTCGACGGGAGGGGGGTCCTACGAGCAGTACTTC.

V is TRBV4-1 and J is TRBJ2-7; possibly TRBD2 for D (6 bases). The V gene lost 0 bases and the J gene lost 2 bases, with 14 bases spanning the gap. The CDR3 runs to 16 residues. In germline, CDR1 is MGHRA, CDR2 YSYEKL. CDR3 in DNA: TGCGCCAGCAGCCAAGAATCGTCGGCGGGGACCTACGAGCAGTACTTC. Translation: CASSQESSAGTYEQYF.